This T cell receptor (beta chain) was sequenced during a study of T-cell memory formation after mild COVID-19. Germline values: CDR1 MGHRA, CDR2 YSYEKL. This CDR3 spans 13 amino acids. V dropped 1 base and J dropped 6 bases, with 10 bases sitting between them. Findings of the study overall: Most CD4+ clones that shrank were in CM and EM, while CD8+ ones turned up in EMRA. Clones contracting day 15 to 85 were balanced CD4/CD8; later expanders leaned CD4+.

With regard to this clonotype: Antigen unknown.

TCRdb independently ran MiXCR on the 5' RACE reads; one entry per CDR3 protein. The sample consists of 250,000 to 300,000 distinct CDR3 sequences, under 20% of them appearing once. The clonotype originates from a man aged 18 to 30 who had mild COVID-19 (a few samples of this study predate the infection). Cell type and time point are not known. The gene calls are TRBV4-1 and TRBJ2-7; D remains ambiguous. The material sequenced was PBMCs or a T cell subset sorted from them (not recorded which). As DNA, the CDR3 is TGCGCCAGCAGCCAAGTAGTGGGCCCCGAGCAGTACTTC. It codes for CASSQVVGPEQYF.